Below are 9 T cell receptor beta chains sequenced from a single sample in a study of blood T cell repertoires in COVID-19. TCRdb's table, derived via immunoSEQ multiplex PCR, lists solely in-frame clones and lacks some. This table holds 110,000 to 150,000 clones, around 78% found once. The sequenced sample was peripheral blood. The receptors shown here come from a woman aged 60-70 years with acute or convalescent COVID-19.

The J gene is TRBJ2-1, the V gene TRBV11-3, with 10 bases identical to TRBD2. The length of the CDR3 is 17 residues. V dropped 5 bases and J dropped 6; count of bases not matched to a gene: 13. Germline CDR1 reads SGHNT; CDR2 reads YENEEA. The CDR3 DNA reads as TGTGCCAGCAGCCCCCGTCGGCTAGCGGGAGTAACCAATGAGCAGTTCTTC. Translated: CASSPRRLAGVTNEQFF.

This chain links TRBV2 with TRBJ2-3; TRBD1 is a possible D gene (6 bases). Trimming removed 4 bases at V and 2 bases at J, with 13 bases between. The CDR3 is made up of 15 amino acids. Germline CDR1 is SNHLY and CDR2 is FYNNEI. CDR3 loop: CASSGVGAHTDTQYF. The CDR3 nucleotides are TGTGCCAGCAGTGGCGTGGGGGCCCACACAGATACGCAGTATTTT.

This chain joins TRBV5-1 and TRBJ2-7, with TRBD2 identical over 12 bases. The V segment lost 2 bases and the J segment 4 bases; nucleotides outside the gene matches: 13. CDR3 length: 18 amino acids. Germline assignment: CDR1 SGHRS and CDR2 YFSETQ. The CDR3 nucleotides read TGCGCCAGCAGCTTTCGGATGGAAACTAGCGGGAGGATATACGAGCAGTACTTC. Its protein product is CASSFRMETSGRIYEQYF.

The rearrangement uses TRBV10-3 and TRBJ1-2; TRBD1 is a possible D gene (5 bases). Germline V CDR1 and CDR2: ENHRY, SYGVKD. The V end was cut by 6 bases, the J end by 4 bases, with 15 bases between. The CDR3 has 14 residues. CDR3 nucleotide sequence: TGTGCCATCAGAGGACGGACAACGTTCTATGGCTACACCTTC. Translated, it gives CAIRGRTTFYGYTF.

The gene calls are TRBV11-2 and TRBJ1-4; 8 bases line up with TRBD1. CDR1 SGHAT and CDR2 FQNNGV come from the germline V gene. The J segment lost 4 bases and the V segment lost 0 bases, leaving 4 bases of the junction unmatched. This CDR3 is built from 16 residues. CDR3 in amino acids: CASSLDRGQSNEKLFF. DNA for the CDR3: TGTGCCAGCAGCTTAGACAGGGGGCAAAGTAATGAAAAACTGTTTTTT. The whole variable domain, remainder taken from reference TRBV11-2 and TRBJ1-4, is EAGVAQSPRYKIIEKRQSVAFWCNPISGHATLYWYQQILGQGPKLLIQFQNNGVVDDSQLPKDRFSAERLKGVDSTLKIQPAKLEDSAVYLCASSLDRGQSNEKLFFGSGTQLSVL.

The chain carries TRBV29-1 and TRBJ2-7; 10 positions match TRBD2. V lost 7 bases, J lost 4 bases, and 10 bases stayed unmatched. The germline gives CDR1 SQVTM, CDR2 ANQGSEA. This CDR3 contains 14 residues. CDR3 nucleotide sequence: TGCAGCGCTGCCCAGATAGCGGGAGGTTACGAGCAGTACTTC. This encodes CSAAQIAGGYEQYF.

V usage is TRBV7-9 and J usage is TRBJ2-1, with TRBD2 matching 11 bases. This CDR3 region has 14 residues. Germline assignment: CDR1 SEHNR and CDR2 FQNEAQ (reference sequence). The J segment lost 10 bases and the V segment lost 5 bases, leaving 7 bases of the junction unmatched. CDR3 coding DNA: TGTGCCAGCAGCATTAGCGGGAGGGCCTGGGAGCAGTTCTTC. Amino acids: CASSISGRAWEQFF.

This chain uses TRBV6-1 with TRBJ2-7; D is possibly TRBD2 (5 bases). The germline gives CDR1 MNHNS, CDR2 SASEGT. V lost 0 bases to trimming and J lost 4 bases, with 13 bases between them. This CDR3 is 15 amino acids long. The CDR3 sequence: CASSEAPSWVYEQYF. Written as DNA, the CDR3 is TGTGCCAGCAGTGAAGCGCCTAGCTGGGTTTACGAGCAGTACTTC.

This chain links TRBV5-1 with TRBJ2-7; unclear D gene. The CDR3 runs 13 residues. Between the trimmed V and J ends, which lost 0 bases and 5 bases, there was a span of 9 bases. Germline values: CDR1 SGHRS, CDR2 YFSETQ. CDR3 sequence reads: CASSLVPLNEQYF. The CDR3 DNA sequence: TGCGCCAGCAGCTTGGTCCCTTTAAACGAGCAGTACTTC.